Reported below is one TCR beta chain. The data are from a study of blood T cell repertoires in COVID-19. Study as a whole: COVID-19 samples, acute and convalescent, were from the United States, Italy and Spain.

Adults between about 18 and 89 years of age took part from 20 to 25 US areas. Participants' own reports of clinical history determined their cohort assignment. As handled by the study authors: Quantification of nucleated cells was approximated via reference gene primer amplification. Some clones are missing from TCRdb's copy, which holds only in-frame ones; the method was immunoSEQ multiplex PCR. That table is the source of V, J and clone size, and D and trimming were worked out from the DNA. This sample has 320,000 or so clones, with 88% found just once. The length of the CDR3 is 16 residues. The germline CDR1 and CDR2 sequences are SEHNR and FQNEAQ (reference sequence). V lost 2 bases to trimming and J lost 0 bases, with 13 bases between them.

Sequenced material: PBMCs or T cells enriched from blood (not recorded which). This TCR came from a man under 40 who had recovered from COVID-19. V gene TRBV7-9 combines with J gene TRBJ2-5; a weak D match, TRBD2 (6 bases). This CDR3 reads CASSLPRGTDQETQYF. CDR3 bases: TGTGCCAGCAGCTTACCACGCGGGACGGACCAAGAGACCCAGTACTTC.